Listed below are T cell receptor beta chains from one sample, sequenced in a study of molecular identifiers for immune sequencing clone quantification. MiXCR, run by TCRdb on the PCR reads, gives a single entry per CDR3 protein. The table has hundreds of thousands of distinct CDR3 sequences, 20% seen once; the top ten hold roughly 0.85%. The sequenced sample was naive CD8+ T cells from blood, with Jurkat cell RNA spiked in. The receptors stem from a human donor in good health. Some libraries in this study had Jurkat cell RNA spiked in. CDR3s leave out the opening cysteine and the closing phenylalanine or tryptophan.

v_gene	CDR3aa
TRBV7-8	ASSARSKGADEAF
TRBV4-3	ASSQDHQAMNTEAF
TRBV6-2/TRBV6-3	ASSTGRTSGNTIY
TRBV6-2/TRBV6-3	ASSYDSSEAF
TRBV10-3	AISPGVRSNEKLF
TRBV4-3	ASSQGTSGAYEQY
TRBV6-2/TRBV6-3	VSSYLRQNTEAF
TRBV10-2	ASSPGFEGTGYRNTIY
TRBV10-3	AISVPGRADTQY
TRBV24-1	ATSESGSLRVNEQY
TRBV7-9	ASSLKGGGSNSPLH
TRBV12-3/TRBV12-4	ASSSPGTSGPYSTDTQY
TRBV28	ASSDPTGGTGEWSGPYEQY
TRBV30	AWRARGTYEQY
TRBV7-9	ASSDTDRGNYEQY
TRBV6-5	ASRGRGDTEAF
TRBV4-3	ASSQERWVVKNTEAF